Shown below are 20 T cell receptor beta chains from a single sample sequenced in a study of cytomegalovirus exposure and HLA in healthy donors. Only in-frame clones appear in the TCRdb table, and some are missing; sequencing was by immunoSEQ multiplex PCR. The sample has 150,000 to 200,000 clones, around nine tenths seen once. The sample consisted of PBMCs. The receptors here all came from a woman aged 25-40 years in good health and CMV-seronegative.

The chain is built from TRBV10-3 and TRBJ2-1; D not resolved. This CDR3 has 13 amino acids. Germline V CDR1 and CDR2: ENHRY, SYGVKD. The CDR3 nucleotides read TGTGCGACTGCCCCCCCTAGTTTCAATGAGCAGTTCTTC. Encoded protein: CATAPPSFNEQFF.

The chain combines TRBV5-1 with TRBJ2-1; 10 nucleotides align to TRBD2. V lost 4 bases, J lost 4 bases, and 5 bases stayed unmatched. Germline V gene data show CDR1 as SGHRS and CDR2 as YFSETQ. This CDR3 comprises 15 residues. The DNA of the CDR3 is TGCGCCAGCAGCGGGCAGCGGGGGGGTTACAATGAGCAGTTCTTC. Its protein is CASSGQRGGYNEQFF.

The chain couples TRBV7-9 to TRBJ1-1; D perhaps matches TRBD1 (5 bases). Germline lookup yields CDR1 SEHNR and CDR2 FQNEAQ (reference sequence). V shed 3 bases and J shed 4 bases, with 12 bases lying between them. The CDR3 extends over 14 amino acids. CDR3 DNA sequence: TGTGCCAGCAGCTTGAAAGGGGCGCGCACTGAAGCTTTCTTT. Amino acid sequence: CASSLKGARTEAFF.

V is TRBV4-1 and J is TRBJ2-2, with 7 bases identical to TRBD2. The V gene end was trimmed by 1 base and the J gene end by 4 bases; junction bases not matched to a gene: 6. Looked up from germline, CDR1 is MGHRA and CDR2 is YSYEKL. The CDR3 is 16 amino acids. Written as DNA, the CDR3 is TGCGCCAGCAGCCAAGCGAGCGGGGTGCGCACCGGGGAGCTGTTTTTT. Its translation is CASSQASGVRTGELFF.

J is TRBJ1-6 and V is TRBV7-2; D remains unclear. Trimming left V 1 base short and J 6 bases short, with 13 bases between. There are 16 residues in the CDR3. The V gene's germline CDR1 is SGHTA and CDR2 FQGNSA. The CDR3 coding sequence is TGTGCCAGCAGCTTAGTTCCAACAGCTGGTAATTCACCCCTCCACTTT. It encodes CASSLVPTAGNSPLHF.

V and J are TRBV19 and TRBJ1-2; D is ambiguous. V shed 5 bases and J shed 4 bases, with 11 bases lying between them. This CDR3 comprises 13 residues. Germline CDR1 reads LNHDA; CDR2 reads SQIVND (reference sequence). CDR3 in amino acids: CASSLGLVYGYTF. CDR3 nucleotides: TGTGCCAGTAGTCTGGGCCTCGTCTATGGCTACACCTTC. Using reference TRBV19 and TRBJ1-2 for the parts outside the CDR3, the full variable domain is DGGITQSPKYLFRKEGQNVTLSCEQNLNHDAMYWYRQDPGQGLRLIYYSQIVNDFQKGDIAEGYSVSREKKESFPLTVTSAQKNPTAFYLCASSLGLVYGYTFGSGTRLTVV.

This rearrangement joins TRBV7-6 to TRBJ1-2, with D hard to call. The length of the CDR3 is 15 residues. Trimming removed 1 base from V and 5 bases from J, with 14 bases in between. Germline lookup yields CDR1 SGHVS and CDR2 FNYEAQ. CDR3 sequence: CASSLGGSNPYGYTF. CDR3 in DNA: TGTGCCAGCAGCTTAGGTGGGAGTAACCCGTATGGCTACACCTTC.

The chain carries TRBV27 and TRBJ2-7; 13 nucleotides align to TRBD2. Germline loops: CDR1 MNHEY, CDR2 SMNVEV (reference sequence). The CDR3 totals 15 residues. Unmatched junction bases numbered 5, after V lost 6 bases and J lost 3 bases. Here the CDR3 DNA reads TGTGCCAGCAGCTTGGGACTAGCGGGGCTCTACGAGCAGTACTTC. This encodes CASSLGLAGLYEQYF.

This clone was seen a single time. The V call is TRBV9, the J call TRBJ2-1; D uncertain. V was pared by 3 bases and J by 0 bases, with 10 bases between. Per the germline V gene, CDR1 is SGDLS and CDR2 is YYNGEE. The CDR3 is made up of 15 amino acids. The CDR3 DNA reads TGTGCCAGCAGCGGAGGTGGCTACTCCTACAATGAGCAGTTCTTC. Translating it yields CASSGGGYSYNEQFF. Complete variable domain (other parts from reference TRBV9 and TRBJ2-1): DSGVTQTPKHLITATGQRVTLRCSPRSGDLSVYWYQQSLDQGLQFLIQYYNGEERAKGNILERFSAQQFPDLHSELNLSSLELGDSALYFCASSGGGYSYNEQFFGPGTRLTVL.

On this clone: Other DNA sequences from this sample encode an identical CDR3 as well. This chain connects TRBV7-9 to TRBJ1-2; D gene ambiguous. This CDR3 has 13 residues. The ends were cut back, 0 bases at V and 7 bases at J, with 9 bases in the middle. CDR1 SEHNR and CDR2 FQNEAQ come from the germline V gene (reference sequence). The CDR3 DNA is TGTGCCAGCAGCTTAGCAGGAGGAGTTGGCTACACCTTC. Encoded protein: CASSLAGGVGYTF. Together with reference TRBV7-9 and TRBJ1-2, the CDR3 gives the full variable domain: DTGVSQNPRHKITKRGQNVTFRCDPISEHNRLYWYRQTLGQGPEFLTYFQNEAQLEKSRLLSDRFSAERPKGSFSTLEIQRTEQGDSAMYLCASSLAGGVGYTFGSGTRLTVV.

The chain joins TRBV11-2 to TRBJ2-5; a weak D match, TRBD2 (5 bases). The V gene lost 2 bases and the J gene lost 5 bases, with 12 bases spanning the gap. This CDR3 comprises 14 residues. The V gene's germline CDR1 is SGHAT and CDR2 FQNNGV. The CDR3: CASSLTGYLETQYF. In DNA, the CDR3 is TGTGCCAGCAGCTTAACGGGGTACCTGGAGACCCAGTACTTC.

The chain uses TRBV19 and TRBJ1-2; 8 nucleotides match TRBD1. This CDR3 comprises 15 residues. CDR1 is LNHDA and CDR2 is SQIVND in the germline V gene (reference sequence). The V segment lost 3 bases and the J segment 4 bases; nucleotides outside the gene matches: 7. The CDR3 is CASSIWRQGPYGYTF. CDR3 nucleotide sequence: TGTGCCAGTAGTATTTGGAGACAGGGGCCCTATGGCTACACCTTC.

V is TRBV2 and J is TRBJ1-1, with D perhaps TRBD1 (6 bases). The CDR3 runs to 14 residues. The V gene's germline CDR1 is SNHLY and CDR2 FYNNEI. V lost 7 bases, J lost 7 bases, and 19 bases lay in between. CDR3 DNA sequence: TGTGCCAGCACCTTTAACCCGACAGGTTTTGAAGCTTTCTTT. Translating it yields CASTFNPTGFEAFF.

The J gene is TRBJ2-5, the V gene TRBV25-1, with a tentative D call TRBD2 (5 bases). Germline V CDR1 and CDR2: MGHDK, SYGVNS. This CDR3 spans 13 amino acids. V was trimmed by 11 bases and J by 5 bases, leaving 18 bases between them. CDR3 coding DNA: TGTGCCTGCGCCGGCGAGGGTAGTGAGACCCAGTACTTC. Protein product: CACAGEGSETQYF.

The chain is built from TRBV6-6 and TRBJ2-3; 16 bases agree with TRBD2. The V gene end was trimmed by 7 bases and the J gene end by 6 bases; junction bases not matched to a gene: 7. CDR1 and CDR2 (germline): MNHNY, SVGAGI (reference sequence). This CDR3 contains 16 residues. Here the CDR3 reads CASTGTSGGAFDTQYF. The CDR3 region has the DNA TGTGCCAGCACCGGGACTAGCGGGGGGGCCTTTGATACGCAGTATTTT.

V is TRBV6-6 and J is TRBJ1-3, with D unresolved. The V end was cut by 5 bases, the J end by 2 bases, with 10 bases between. The V gene's germline CDR1 is MNHNY and CDR2 SVGAGI (reference sequence). The CDR3 runs to 14 residues. In DNA, the CDR3 is TGTGCCAGCAGTGGAACCGCGGCTGGAAACACCATATATTTT. This codes for CASSGTAAGNTIYF.

The chain links TRBV4-1 to TRBJ1-2; a weak D match, TRBD1 (6 bases). The CDR3 has 15 residues. V dropped 0 bases and J dropped 7 bases, with 15 bases sitting between them. The germline gives CDR1 MGHRA, CDR2 YSYEKL. The CDR3, as DNA: TGCGCCAGCAGCCAAGATCCAGGGGTTCGCTCTGGCTACACCTTC. Protein: CASSQDPGVRSGYTF.

V usage is TRBV4-2 and J usage is TRBJ1-6, with a tentative D call TRBD1 (5 bases). This CDR3 comprises 16 residues. V was pared by 3 bases and J by 3 bases, with 12 bases between. The germline V gene has CDR1 LGHNA and CDR2 YNFKEQ. CDR3 nucleotides: TGTGCCAGCAGCCAGGCAGGGTCAGGCTATAATTCACCCCTCCACTTT. This encodes CASSQAGSGYNSPLHF.

This chain joins TRBV4-3 and TRBJ1-1, with D perhaps TRBD1 (5 bases). Germline CDR1 and CDR2: LGHNA and YSLEER. The CDR3 spans 15 residues. V dropped 4 bases and J dropped 2 bases, with 14 bases sitting between them. CDR3 sequence reads: CASSRHWGVNTEAFF. Here the CDR3 DNA reads TGCGCCAGCAGCCGCCACTGGGGGGTTAACACTGAAGCTTTCTTT.

The rearrangement uses TRBV7-8 and TRBJ1-1, with 8 nucleotides matching TRBD1. Germline CDR1 is SGHVS and CDR2 is FQNEAQ. V was pared by 5 bases and J by 0 bases, with 8 bases of the junction left unmatched. CDR3 length: 16 residues. The CDR3 loop reads CASSLYRTGMNTEAFF. The CDR3, as DNA: TGTGCCAGCAGCCTATACAGGACAGGGATGAACACTGAAGCTTTCTTT.